This entry lists 11 T cell receptor beta chains sequenced from one sample in a study of cytomegalovirus exposure and HLA in healthy donors. The study ran its PCR with 60 Vbeta and 13 Jbeta primers. The repertoire was sequenced with immunoSEQ multiplex PCR; TCRdb's copy has only in-frame clones and lacks some. The sample carries around 94,000 clones, approximately 80% recorded once. What was sequenced was PBMCs. Source of these receptors: a male donor in good health and CMV-seropositive.

The rearrangement uses TRBV10-3 and TRBJ2-3; 8 nucleotides agree with TRBD2. The trim removed 6 bases at V and 3 bases at J, leaving 8 bases unmatched. Per the germline V gene, CDR1 is ENHRY and CDR2 is SYGVKD. There are 15 residues in the CDR3. The CDR3 DNA sequence: TGTGCCATCAGCAAAGCGGGAGAAGGTACAGATACGCAGTATTTT. The encoded protein is CAISKAGEGTDTQYF.

This chain joins TRBV5-1 and TRBJ1-2, with 8 positions matching TRBD1. The CDR3 is 13 residues long. CDR1 and CDR2 from the germline V gene are SGHRS and YFSETQ. The V segment lost 3 bases and the J segment 6 bases; nucleotides outside the gene matches: 4. CDR3 in DNA: TGCGCCAGCAGCTGGACAGGGTTCGATGGCTACACCTTC. Translation: CASSWTGFDGYTF. The full variable domain, its missing parts supplied by reference TRBV5-1 and TRBJ1-2, is KAGVTQTPRYLIKTRGQQVTLSCSPISGHRSVSWYQQTPGQGLQFLFEYFSETQRNKGNFPGRFSGRQFSNSRSEMNVSTLELGDSALYLCASSWTGFDGYTFGSGTRLTVV.

This chain uses TRBV7-6 with TRBJ2-7, with D perhaps TRBD1 (6 bases). V shed 4 bases and J shed 4 bases, with 11 bases lying between them. The CDR3 runs to 13 residues. CDR1 and CDR2 (germline): SGHVS, FNYEAQ. The CDR3, as DNA: TGTGCCAGCAGCTCCGGACAGCCGTACGAGCAGTACTTC. This codes for CASSSGQPYEQYF.

The V call is TRBV27, the J call TRBJ2-5; 7 nucleotides match TRBD1. Trimming at V came to 8 bases and at J to 4 bases, leaving 10 bases not matched to a gene. CDR1 is MNHEY, CDR2 SMNVEV, per germline (reference sequence). The CDR3 contains 14 residues. The CDR3 DNA reads TGTGCCAGCTCCTGGGGTTCAGGGGGAGAGACCCAGTACTTC. Amino acids: CASSWGSGGETQYF.

V gene TRBV6-5 combines with J gene TRBJ1-3, with TRBD1 as a possible D gene (5 bases). V was clipped by 0 bases and J by 1 base, with 10 bases between them. The CDR3 loop spans 16 amino acids. Germline CDR1 and CDR2: MNHEY and SVGAGI. CDR3 residues: CASSYSTGTSGNTIYF. The DNA for the CDR3 is TGTGCCAGCAGTTACTCGACCGGGACTTCTGGAAACACCATATATTTT.

V is TRBV5-1 and J is TRBJ2-1, with 8 nucleotides matching TRBD2. V trimming: 1 base; J trimming: 4 bases; junction bases outside the gene matches: 7. Germline V CDR1 and CDR2: SGHRS, YFSETQ. This CDR3 is 16 amino acids long. The CDR3 reads CASSLSLAGTYNEQFF. DNA of the CDR3: TGCGCCAGCAGCTTGAGTCTAGCGGGCACGTACAATGAGCAGTTCTTC.

Regarding this clone: Other DNA sequences within the sample encode an identical CDR3. The chain has TRBV9 and TRBJ2-7; 7 nucleotides line up with TRBD1. This CDR3 is built from 14 residues. J lost 2 bases, V lost 4 bases, and 6 bases had no gene match. Germline CDR1 reads SGDLS; CDR2 reads YYNGEE. CDR3 loop: CASSPRDRPYEQYF. DNA of the CDR3: TGTGCCAGCAGCCCTCGGGACAGACCCTACGAGCAGTACTTC.

The chain combines TRBV19 with TRBJ1-2, with D maybe TRBD1 (5 bases). V lost 6 bases and J 8 bases, leaving 22 bases between the germline ends. The CDR3 runs to 15 residues. Germline loops: CDR1 LNHDA, CDR2 SQIVND (reference sequence). In nucleotides, the CDR3 is TGTGCCAGTAGCCCCCCAGGCTTGGGGACTTGGGGCTACACCTTC. The encoded protein is CASSPPGLGTWGYTF.

The rearrangement joins TRBV19 to TRBJ2-7, with D possibly matching TRBD2 (6 bases). CDR3 size: 14 residues. Trimming removed 6 bases at V and 2 bases at J, with 14 bases between. Looked up from germline, CDR1 is LNHDA and CDR2 is SQIVND (reference sequence). The CDR3 DNA follows: TGTGCCAGTAGCCCGGGACTGCTTCCCTACGAGCAGTACTTC. It codes for CASSPGLLPYEQYF. The whole variable domain, filled in from reference TRBV19 and TRBJ2-7, reads DGGITQSPKYLFRKEGQNVTLSCEQNLNHDAMYWYRQDPGQGLRLIYYSQIVNDFQKGDIAEGYSVSREKKESFPLTVTSAQKNPTAFYLCASSPGLLPYEQYFGPGTRLTVT.

The CDR3 coding sequence is TGCGCCAGCAGGAGGAGGGGGCGAGCGATCTCCTACGAGCAGTACTTC. Translated, it gives CASRRRGRAISYEQYF. The V call is TRBV10-1, the J call TRBJ2-5; the D gene is possibly TRBD1 (7 bases). The tail of the sequence fits TRBJ2-7 better, so the J call may be wrong. The CDR3 extends over 16 amino acids. Germline V CDR1 and CDR2: WNHNN, SYGVQD (reference sequence).

In DNA, the CDR3 is TGTGCCAGCACCCTTCTAGCGGGAGGTTCGAGTGAGCAGTTCTTC. As protein: CASTLLAGGSSEQFF. The gene calls are TRBV6-5 and TRBJ2-1, with TRBD2 matching over 11 bases. CDR1 is MNHEY and CDR2 is SVGAGI in the germline V gene. The CDR3 is 15 amino acids. V was pared by 7 bases and J by 9 bases, with 11 bases of the junction left unmatched.